This T cell receptor (beta chain) originates from a study of regulatory T cells in long-lasting Graves disease. Sample time point: newly diagnosed GD, antithyroid drugs for less than 3 months. Extracted RNA from PBMCs served as the source of the TCR library. Researchers made TCR beta libraries by using iRepertoire HTBI primers and running Arm-PCR on CDR3 regions. TCRdb re-called the multiplex PCR reads with MiXCR, one entry per CDR3 protein. Of 400,000 to 550,000 distinct CDR3 sequences listed, under 15% were seen once; the top ten hold 16%. These same records also appear under a second study, on T cells in Graves' hyperthyroidism and ophthalmopathy. That source notes: In simple terms, a model built on 13 V-J features told ophthalmopathy apart from stable hyperthyroidism. Median prediction lead before ophthalmopathy onset was 6.5 months with the model.

This clonotype originated in a woman younger than 45 with Graves disease. The sequencing used peripheral blood mononuclear cells (PBMCs), collected at new diagnosis, from a patient treated with antithyroid drugs.

In DNA, the CDR3 is TGTGCCAGCAGGACCAGGACAGGGCAAGAGACCCAGTACTTC. Translated, it gives CASRTRTGQETQYF. The rearrangement links TRBV6-1 to TRBJ2-5; 8 bases match TRBD1. Trimming took 6 bases from V and 2 from J; bases not matched to a gene: 5. Germline V CDR1 and CDR2: MNHNS, SASEGT. The CDR3 runs to 14 residues.